The 20 T cell receptor beta chains in this list originate from one sample, sequenced in a study of response to subunit inactivated influenza vaccine. TCRdb called the RT-PCR reads again in MiXCR, with one record for every CDR3 protein. The table records about 520,000 distinct CDR3 sequences, approximately 7.3% of them present only once. The source material was PBMCs from blood, sampled approximately 25 months after vaccination. These receptors all come from a man between 50 and 75 years old who received an inactivated influenza vaccine.

This clonotype has only a few counts. The rearrangement joins TRBV6-2 or TRBV6-3 to TRBJ2-7, with no clear D. CDR3 length equals 13 residues. Germline loops: CDR1 MNHEY, CDR2 SVGEGT. V was pared by 2 bases and J by 6 bases, with 11 bases between. This chain's CDR3 is CASSYGGPGEQYF. Written as DNA, the CDR3 is TGTGCCAGCAGTTACGGCGGTCCCGGCGAGCAGTACTTC.

This clonotype was seen at least ten times. V usage is TRBV20-1 and J usage is TRBJ2-5; the D gene is possibly TRBD2 (5 bases). Deletions cut 1 base from V and 1 base from J, with 10 bases between. Germline V CDR1 and CDR2: DFQATT, SNEGSKA (reference sequence). CDR3 length: 14 residues. The CDR3 DNA sequence: TGCAGTGCTAGAGGTTGGGAGTCCCAAGAGACCCAGTACTTC. Translated, it gives CSARGWESQETQYF.

J is TRBJ1-2 and V is TRBV4-3; 10 bases map to TRBD1. The V gene's germline CDR1 is LGHNA and CDR2 YSLEER. After removal of 3 bases from V and 2 bases from J, the junction contained 6 bases not matched to a gene. This CDR3 has 16 amino acids. The chain's CDR3 is CASSQGTGVQNYGYTF. The CDR3 DNA sequence: TGCGCCAGCAGCCAGGGGACAGGGGTCCAAAACTATGGCTACACCTTC.

This chain connects TRBV28 to TRBJ2-2; 8 bases match TRBD1. The germline gives CDR1 MDHEN, CDR2 SYDVKM. There are 16 residues in the CDR3. Unmatched junction bases numbered 6, after V lost 4 bases and J lost 2 bases. The CDR3 DNA reads as TGTGCCAGCAGTTCCAACGACAGGGGAAACACCGGGGAGCTGTTTTTT. Encoded protein: CASSSNDRGNTGELFF.

The V gene is TRBV28, the J gene TRBJ2-7, with 11 bases that match TRBD1. The V gene end was trimmed by 6 bases and the J gene end by 4 bases; junction bases not matched to a gene: 8. This CDR3 is 15 amino acids long. Germline V CDR1 and CDR2: MDHEN, SYDVKM. The CDR3 DNA follows: TGTGCCAGCAGCCAAGGACAGGGGGCTGTTTACGAGCAGTACTTC. It yields the protein CASSQGQGAVYEQYF.

J is TRBJ2-1 and V is TRBV2, with 13 nucleotides matching TRBD2. CDR1 is SNHLY and CDR2 is FYNNEI in the germline V gene. This CDR3 has 13 amino acids. The J segment lost 9 bases and the V segment lost 6 bases, leaving 2 bases of the junction unmatched. This chain's CDR3 is CASRGLAGPEQFF. The CDR3 DNA is TGTGCCAGCAGGGGACTAGCGGGACCTGAGCAGTTCTTC.

This clonotype was recorded many times. The rearrangement joins TRBV27 to TRBJ1-1; D perhaps matches TRBD1 (5 bases). CDR1 MNHEY and CDR2 SMNVEV come from the germline V gene (reference sequence). The CDR3 spans 15 residues. Trimming shortened V by 2 bases and J by 3 bases, and 13 bases separated the two germline ends. CDR3 in amino acids: CASSLLWGGDTEAFF. The CDR3 nucleotides read TGTGCCAGCAGTTTACTGTGGGGGGGGGACACTGAAGCTTTCTTT.

This clonotype occurred many times. The rearrangement uses TRBV4-2 and TRBJ2-7; D possibly corresponds to TRBD1 (6 bases). V lost 0 bases, J lost 2 bases, and 14 bases lay in between. The germline V gene has CDR1 LGHNA and CDR2 YNFKEQ. The CDR3 has 16 amino acids. The chain's CDR3 is CASSQEAGTFPYEQYF. The DNA of the CDR3 is TGTGCCAGCAGCCAAGAGGCCGGGACATTTCCCTACGAGCAGTACTTC.

This clonotype has ten or more counts. V gene TRBV10-3 combines with J gene TRBJ2-5, with D unresolved. CDR3 length: 17 amino acids. The V end lost 0 bases, the J end lost 5 bases, and 19 bases lay between the germline ends. Per germline, CDR1 ENHRY and CDR2 SYGVKD. The CDR3, as DNA: TGTGCCATCAGTGAGTCGAACCCCTCGCAGGCTGGGGAGACCCAGTACTTC. This gives the protein CAISESNPSQAGETQYF.

CDR3 in amino acids: CASSGGGAPEQYF. Written as DNA, the CDR3 is TGTGCCAGCAGTGGGGGCGGGGCCCCCGAGCAGTACTTC. The V gene is TRBV27, the J gene TRBJ2-7, with D perhaps given as TRBD1 or TRBD2 (6 bases each). This CDR3 is 13 amino acids long. Trimming stripped 5 bases from V and 6 bases from J, with 14 bases between. Germline V gene lookup returns CDR1 MNHEY and CDR2 SMNVEV (reference sequence).

The chain has TRBV29-1 and TRBJ2-7; 7 nucleotides match TRBD1. CDR3 size: 12 residues. From germline, CDR1 is SQVTM and CDR2 ANQGSEA. CDR3 nucleotide sequence: TGCAATCCCGGGACAGCATCCTACGAGCAGTACTTC. Translating it yields CNPGTASYEQYF.

V and J are TRBV7-2 and TRBJ2-7, with TRBD1 matching over 11 bases. From germline, CDR1 is SGHTA and CDR2 FQGNSA. The ends lost 3 bases at V and 3 bases at J; junction bases unmatched: 4. The CDR3 is 15 amino acids. The CDR3 DNA is TGTGCCAGCAGCTTTGCCGGGACAGGGGGCTACGAGCAGTACTTC. It is translated as CASSFAGTGGYEQYF.

The chain recombines TRBV7-2 with TRBJ2-3, with D unresolved. CDR1 is SGHTA, CDR2 FQGNSA, per germline. This CDR3 region has 10 residues. V dropped 8 bases and J dropped 4 bases, with 4 bases sitting between them. CDR3 nucleotides: TGTGCCAGCCCTGCAGATACGCAGTATTTT. Translation gives CASPADTQYF.

This clonotype came up a few times. The chain couples TRBV7-9 to TRBJ1-4, with D tentatively TRBD1 (5 bases). V lost 6 bases and J lost 5, with 13 bases in between. Per the germline V gene, CDR1 is SEHNR and CDR2 is FQNEAQ (reference sequence). The CDR3 runs to 14 residues. Written as DNA, the CDR3 is TGTGCCAGCAGTACAAGGAGGGACAATGAAAAACTGTTTTTT. Amino acids: CASSTRRDNEKLFF.

The chain has TRBV7-9 and TRBJ1-4; 10 nucleotides align to TRBD1. The trim removed 0 bases at V and 6 bases at J, leaving 7 bases unmatched. The germline CDR1 and CDR2 sequences are SEHNR and FQNEAQ (reference sequence). The CDR3 is 17 residues long. CDR3 residues: CASSLALYGTGDEKLFF. CDR3 coding DNA: TGTGCCAGCAGCTTAGCGCTGTATGGGACAGGGGATGAAAAACTGTTTTTT.

This clonotype was counted between two and nine times. The chain joins TRBV10-3 to TRBJ1-1; D is unclear. Trimming took 2 bases from V and 7 from J, leaving 8 bases between them. The length of the CDR3 is 12 residues. Looked up from germline, CDR1 is ENHRY and CDR2 is SYGVKD. In nucleotides, the CDR3 is TGTGCCATCAGTGAGAGACGCGATGAAGCTTTCTTT. This translates into CAISERRDEAFF.

V and J are TRBV28 and TRBJ2-7, with 7 bases identical to TRBD1. Germline V gene sequence: CDR1 MDHEN, CDR2 SYDVKM. This CDR3 has 16 residues. J lost 0 bases, V lost 6 bases, and 11 bases had no gene match. CDR3 coding DNA: TGTGCCAGCAGCCGGACAGGCAGGCTCATCTCCTACGAGCAGTACTTC. Its translation: CASSRTGRLISYEQYF.

The chain links TRBV12-3 or TRBV12-4 to TRBJ1-1; D remains ambiguous. This CDR3 comprises 13 residues. Trimming pared 7 bases from V and 9 bases from J, leaving 18 bases between. CDR3 in DNA: TGTGCCAGCACATTAGTGGTACTAGAAAAAGCTTTCTTT. Translated, it gives CASTLVVLEKAFF.

The rearrangement uses TRBV7-2 and TRBJ2-1; 11 bases line up with TRBD1. With 5 bases clipped from V and 7 bases from J, the junction kept 13 bases outside the gene matches. Germline V gene data show CDR1 as SGHTA and CDR2 as FQGNSA. This CDR3 comprises 17 residues. CDR3 residues: CASSRIKGQGVWNEQFF. The CDR3 nucleotides read TGTGCCAGCAGCCGGATAAAGGGACAGGGGGTGTGGAATGAGCAGTTCTTC.

In this sample, this clonotype turned up a few times. The chain carries TRBV6-5 and TRBJ2-1, with 10 bases aligning to TRBD1. Trimming cost V 0 bases and J 2 bases; bases outside gene matches: 4. The CDR3 length is 17 residues. CDR1 is MNHEY and CDR2 is SVGAGI in the germline V gene. The CDR3 is CASSYSGQGVTYNEQFF. CDR3 in DNA: TGTGCCAGCAGTTACTCCGGACAGGGGGTTACCTACAATGAGCAGTTCTTC.